The 23 T cell receptor beta chains below all came from one sample that was sequenced in a study of blood T cell repertoires in COVID-19. Profiled with immunoSEQ multiplex PCR; TCRdb holds only in-frame clones, not every one. Here the sample spans 200,000 to 300,000 clones, roughly 80% being singletons. The sample comprised peripheral blood. The receptor set was obtained from a woman of 80 years or more with acute or convalescent COVID-19.

The V gene is TRBV18, the J gene TRBJ1-1; 8 nucleotides agree with TRBD1. The CDR3 sequence is 13 residues long. The germline CDR1 and CDR2 sequences are KGHSH and LQKENI. J was trimmed by 8 bases and V by 2 bases; bases with no gene match: 4. The chain's CDR3 is CASSPSGQGEAFF. CDR3 sequence (DNA): TGTGCCAGCTCACCATCCGGACAGGGCGAAGCTTTCTTT.

This chain joins TRBV6-4 and TRBJ2-1; a possible D gene is TRBD1 (6 bases). This CDR3 has 21 residues. Per germline, CDR1 MRHNA and CDR2 SNTAGT. V was cut by 2 bases and J by 0 bases, with 26 bases left in between. CDR3 bases: TGTGCCAGCAGTGACCCCTCTGGGGCTTGGGGGCGCCCAAGCTCCTACAATGAGCAGTTCTTC. The encoded protein is CASSDPSGAWGRPSSYNEQFF.

Only one count was recorded for this clone. V usage is TRBV18 and J usage is TRBJ1-6, with a weak D call TRBD1 (6 bases). The CDR3 is 16 amino acids. The germline V gene encodes CDR1 KGHSH and CDR2 LQKENI. Trimming removed 2 bases at V and 7 bases at J, with 15 bases between. This chain's CDR3 is CASSPGGGQTNSPLHF. The CDR3 DNA reads TGTGCCAGCTCACCAGGGGGCGGACAGACAAATTCACCCCTCCACTTT.

The CDR3 DNA is TGCGCCAGCAGCCAACTTGGGCCGGGACAGGGGCGTATACGGTCATTTTCACCCCTCCACTTT. It codes for CASSQLGPGQGRIRSFSPLHF. This chain links TRBV4-1 with TRBJ1-6, with 10 bases aligning to TRBD1. The CDR3 contains 21 residues. The ends lost 2 bases at V and 9 bases at J; junction bases unmatched: 22. Germline V CDR1 and CDR2: MGHRA, YSYEKL.

This chain connects TRBV3-1 (or the pseudogene TRBV3-2) to TRBJ2-1; 8 bases are a match to TRBD1. This CDR3 is 16 amino acids long. Germline lookup yields CDR1 LGHDT and CDR2 YNNKEL (reference sequence). J gave up 1 base and V 1 base, and 3 bases lay outside the gene matches. The DNA for the CDR3 is TGTGCCAGCAGCCAAGGAACAGGGGGTTCCTACAATGAGCAGTTCTTC. Protein: CASSQGTGGSYNEQFF.

A single count supports this clone. The rearrangement joins TRBV7-3 to TRBJ2-3, with 8 positions matching TRBD2. With V trimmed by 5 bases and J by 6 bases, 10 bases remained unmatched. Germline V gene data show CDR1 as SGHTA and CDR2 as FQGTGA. The CDR3 is 15 amino acids. The CDR3 loop is CASSPSSGGTDTQYF. CDR3 sequence (DNA): TGTGCCAGCAGCCCCAGTTCGGGGGGGACGGATACGCAGTATTTT.

The V and J genes are TRBV9 and TRBJ2-5; D perhaps matches TRBD2 (6 bases). The CDR3 extends over 14 amino acids. Deletions cut 2 bases from V and 3 bases from J, with 11 bases between. Germline CDR1 SGDLS, CDR2 YYNGEE. As DNA, the CDR3 is TGTGCCAGCAGCGTCCGGGACTCTAAAGAGACCCAGTACTTC. Protein sequence: CASSVRDSKETQYF.

The chain is built from TRBV3-1 (or the pseudogene TRBV3-2) and TRBJ2-7; no definite D call. This CDR3 contains 11 residues. With 2 bases removed from V and 7 bases from J, the gap between germline ends came to 6 bases. Germline CDR1 reads LGHDT; CDR2 reads YNNKEL (reference sequence). The CDR3 region has the DNA TGTGCCAGCAGCCAAACCGGGGAGCAGTACTTC. It codes for CASSQTGEQYF.

The V gene is TRBV28, the J gene TRBJ1-5, with 8 bases lining up with TRBD1. There are 13 residues in the CDR3. In germline, CDR1 is MDHEN, CDR2 SYDVKM. Germline trimming cut 6 bases from V and 6 bases from J; bases unmatched to any gene: 4. The CDR3 DNA sequence: TGTGCCAGCAGCGCGGACAGGGCTCAGCCCCAGCATTTT. Its translation: CASSADRAQPQHF.

V gene TRBV11-2 combines with J gene TRBJ2-7, with a tentative D call TRBD1 (7 bases). CDR1 SGHAT and CDR2 FQNNGV come from the germline V gene. CDR3 length equals 16 residues. With 5 bases removed from V and 0 bases from J, the gap between germline ends came to 17 bases. The CDR3 coding sequence is TGTGCCAGCAGCGGGCGGGGACAGCTAAACTCCTACGAGCAGTACTTC. This codes for CASSGRGQLNSYEQYF. The variable domain in full, completed from reference TRBV11-2 and TRBJ2-7, reads EAGVAQSPRYKIIEKRQSVAFWCNPISGHATLYWYQQILGQGPKLLIQFQNNGVVDDSQLPKDRFSAERLKGVDSTLKIQPAKLEDSAVYLCASSGRGQLNSYEQYFGPGTRLTVT.

This clone was detected once. The chain carries TRBV28 and TRBJ1-4; D gene uncertain. Germline-derived CDR1 and CDR2 are MDHEN and SYDVKM. This CDR3 comprises 13 residues. V gave up 3 bases and J gave up 17 bases, with 19 bases separating them. The DNA for the CDR3 is TGTGCCAGCAGTTTGACGGTCCCCGCACTAGGATTTTTT. It yields the protein CASSLTVPALGFF.

In this sample, this clone turned up a few times. This sequence joins TRBV6-6 and TRBJ2-7; 8 positions match TRBD1. CDR1 is MNHNY, CDR2 SVGAGI, per germline (reference sequence). This CDR3 contains 14 residues. The V gene end was trimmed by 2 bases and the J gene end by 3 bases; junction bases not matched to a gene: 3. CDR3 in DNA: TGTGCCAGCAGTTACCAGGACAGGGACTACGAGCAGTACTTC. Protein: CASSYQDRDYEQYF.

The V call is TRBV4-2, the J call TRBJ2-2, with a tentative D call TRBD1 (5 bases). The CDR3 has 20 amino acids. Germline-derived CDR1 and CDR2 are LGHNA and YNFKEQ. V was trimmed by 0 bases and J by 0 bases, leaving 20 bases between them. CDR3 sequence (DNA): TGTGCCAGCAGCCAAGAAGTTAGGTGGGGCAGGACCTCGAACACCGGGGAGCTGTTTTTT. Translation gives CASSQEVRWGRTSNTGELFF.

The gene calls are TRBV4-1 and TRBJ1-1, with D possibly being TRBD1 (6 bases). Germline V gives CDR1 MGHRA, CDR2 YSYEKL. The CDR3 contains 14 residues. The ends were cut back, 6 bases at V and 1 base at J, with 12 bases in the middle. CDR3 sequence (DNA): TGCGCCAGCAGAACAGGGAGAGGGAACACTGAAGCTTTCTTT. Its protein is CASRTGRGNTEAFF.

V is TRBV10-3 and J is TRBJ2-2; D is perhaps TRBD2 (7 bases). The CDR3 consists of 14 residues. From germline, CDR1 is ENHRY and CDR2 SYGVKD. V was pared by 7 bases and J by 3 bases, with 12 bases between. Here the CDR3 reads CAITGGTYTGELFF. The CDR3 DNA reads as TGTGCCATCACGGGGGGCACGTACACCGGGGAGCTGTTTTTT.

The count of this clone is one. V usage is TRBV7-9 and J usage is TRBJ1-1, with 7 nucleotides matching TRBD1. There are 15 residues in the CDR3. Germline loops: CDR1 SEHNR, CDR2 FQNEAQ (reference sequence). V shed 4 bases, J shed 0 bases, and the junction held 5 bases outside the gene matches. This CDR3 is CASSSSGQLNTEAFF. The CDR3 DNA sequence: TGTGCCAGCAGCTCTTCGGGACAGTTGAACACTGAAGCTTTCTTT.

This clone was counted between two and nine times. In DNA, the CDR3 is TGTGCCAGCTCACGAGAGACAGGGGTCATCGGGGAGCTGTTTTTT. Amino acids: CASSRETGVIGELFF. This chain joins TRBV18 and TRBJ2-2; TRBD1 aligns across 8 bases. CDR1 KGHSH and CDR2 LQKENI come from the germline V gene. The CDR3 is made up of 15 amino acids. Losses at the gene ends were 4 bases for V and 7 bases for J; bases not matched to a gene: 8.

This clone has a single count. The rearrangement links TRBV7-9 to TRBJ1-1; D unclear. Germline V gene data show CDR1 as SEHNR and CDR2 as FQNEAQ (reference sequence). The CDR3 has 12 amino acids. V lost 7 bases, J lost 1 base, and 7 bases lay in between. The CDR3 spells CASTGGNTEAFF. CDR3 in DNA: TGTGCCAGCACGGGAGGGAACACTGAAGCTTTCTTT.

V usage is TRBV6-1 and J usage is TRBJ1-2, with 9 bases lining up with TRBD1. Germline-derived CDR1 and CDR2 are MNHNS and SASEGT. CDR3 length: 17 residues. Losses at the gene ends were 2 bases for V and 4 bases for J; bases not matched to a gene: 11. Here the CDR3 reads CASSETGGDRARYGYTF. DNA for the CDR3: TGTGCCAGCAGTGAAACGGGAGGGGACAGGGCACGCTATGGCTACACCTTC.

The J gene is TRBJ1-5, the V gene TRBV2, with D perhaps matching TRBD1 (5 bases). Germline assignment: CDR1 SNHLY and CDR2 FYNNEI. The CDR3 loop spans 15 amino acids. Trimming took 0 bases from V and 6 from J, leaving 12 bases between them. In DNA form, the CDR3 reads TGTGCCAGCAGTGAAGCGCGCCAGGGCGGTCAGCCCCAGCATTTT. Translated: CASSEARQGGQPQHF.

The chain couples TRBV19 to TRBJ2-2; tentative D call: TRBD1 (6 bases). Trimming left V 3 bases short and J 2 bases short, with 13 bases between. The germline gives CDR1 LNHDA, CDR2 SQIVND (reference sequence). The CDR3 is 16 amino acids. For the CDR3, the DNA is TGTGCCAGTAGTATGGGGGTGGGGGCCAACACCGGGGAGCTGTTTTTT. Protein sequence: CASSMGVGANTGELFF.

The rearrangement uses TRBV9 and TRBJ1-2, with a tentative D call TRBD1 (6 bases). V lost 0 bases and J 1 base, leaving 10 bases between the germline ends. The CDR3 loop spans 15 amino acids. CDR1 SGDLS and CDR2 YYNGEE come from the germline V gene. The CDR3 region is CASSVGGRGNYGYTF. The DNA of the CDR3 is TGTGCCAGCAGCGTAGGGGGCAGGGGTAACTATGGCTACACCTTC.

The V gene is TRBV6-5, the J gene TRBJ2-7; D might be TRBD1 (9 bases). This CDR3 is 13 amino acids long. V was cut by 9 bases and J by 1 base, with 13 bases left in between. Germline V gene lookup returns CDR1 MNHEY and CDR2 SVGAGI. CDR3 in amino acids: CASSGTGSYEQYF. CDR3 nucleotide sequence: TGTGCCAGTAGCGGGACAGGGTCCTACGAGCAGTACTTC.